This entry lists 22 T cell receptor beta chains sequenced from one sample in a study of cytomegalovirus exposure and HLA in healthy donors. PCR primers comprised 60 Vbeta and 13 Jbeta primers. Libraries were prepared by immunoSEQ multiplex PCR; TCRdb keeps only in-frame clonotypes and omits some of them. The sample includes fewer than 200,000 clones, about 70% of them seen just once. The sample was PBMCs. The origin of the receptors is a woman aged 25 to 39 in good health and CMV-seronegative.

The V gene is TRBV6-5, the J gene TRBJ2-7, with 11 bases that match TRBD2. The CDR3 consists of 16 residues. Unmatched junction bases numbered 5, after V lost 3 bases and J lost 1 base. Germline values: CDR1 MNHEY, CDR2 SVGAGI. CDR3 protein: CASSYPTSGGSYEQYF. The CDR3, as DNA: TGTGCCAGCAGTTATCCTACTAGCGGGGGTTCCTACGAGCAGTACTTC.

The chain carries TRBV7-2 and TRBJ2-5, with 7 bases identical to TRBD2. The CDR3 spans 15 residues. Trimming cost V 2 bases and J 1 base; bases outside gene matches: 4. Germline assignment: CDR1 SGHTA and CDR2 FQGNSA. CDR3: CASSLYSGPQETQYF. For the CDR3, the DNA is TGTGCCAGCAGCTTATATAGCGGGCCCCAAGAGACCCAGTACTTC.

V gene TRBV9 combines with J gene TRBJ2-1; D may be TRBD1 (6 bases). Germline V gives CDR1 SGDLS, CDR2 YYNGEE. The germline V and J ends were trimmed by 0 bases and 0 bases, with 10 bases remaining between them. This CDR3 contains 16 residues. DNA for the CDR3: TGTGCCAGCAGCGTAGGTAGGACAGCCTCCTACAATGAGCAGTTCTTC. Translated, it gives CASSVGRTASYNEQFF. Full variable domain (outside the CDR3, taken from reference TRBV9 and TRBJ2-1): DSGVTQTPKHLITATGQRVTLRCSPRSGDLSVYWYQQSLDQGLQFLIQYYNGEERAKGNILERFSAQQFPDLHSELNLSSLELGDSALYFCASSVGRTASYNEQFFGPGTRLTVL.

The chain uses TRBV11-2 and TRBJ2-5; TRBD1 matches at 7 bases. Germline assignment: CDR1 SGHAT and CDR2 FQNNGV. CDR3 length equals 16 residues. V was pared by 2 bases and J by 2 bases, with 8 bases of the junction left unmatched. This CDR3 is CASSLIKQGRQETQYF. The CDR3 nucleotides are TGTGCCAGCAGCTTAATTAAACAGGGGCGACAAGAGACCCAGTACTTC.

V usage is TRBV7-9 and J usage is TRBJ2-3; TRBD2 matches 10 bases. The junction had 6 bases not matched to a gene; V was cut back by 5 bases and J by 4 bases. Germline V gene sequence: CDR1 SEHNR, CDR2 FQNEAQ (reference sequence). This CDR3 has 15 residues. CDR3 in DNA: TGTGCCAGCAGCCAGGGACTAGCGAGGGCAGATACGCAGTATTTT. This encodes CASSQGLARADTQYF.

The V gene is TRBV6-5, the J gene TRBJ1-5, with 9 bases aligning to TRBD1. Germline CDR1 reads MNHEY; CDR2 reads SVGAGI. There are 15 residues in the CDR3. V lost 6 bases and J lost 4; bases outside the gene matches: 7. DNA of the CDR3: TGTGCCAGCAGGCTCGACAGGGGGGGAAATCAGCCCCAGCATTTT. Its translation is CASRLDRGGNQPQHF.

The rearrangement uses TRBV27 and TRBJ2-1; perhaps TRBD2 as D (6 bases). The CDR3 consists of 15 residues. The V end lost 3 bases, the J end lost 5 bases, and 14 bases lay between the germline ends. Looked up from germline, CDR1 is MNHEY and CDR2 is SMNVEV (reference sequence). The CDR3 coding sequence is TGTGCCAGCAGTTTGGTAGCGGAGGGAAACAATGAGCAGTTCTTC. Protein: CASSLVAEGNNEQFF.

The chain employs TRBV6-5 and TRBJ1-6; 7 bases align to TRBD1. The J segment lost 9 bases and the V segment lost 6 bases, leaving 11 bases of the junction unmatched. The CDR3 spans 15 residues. CDR1 and CDR2 from the germline V gene are MNHEY and SVGAGI. The CDR3 loop is CASRPDRASGSPLHF. CDR3 coding DNA: TGTGCCAGCAGACCCGACAGGGCCTCGGGTTCACCCCTCCACTTT.

This clone was recorded once. V is TRBV19 and J is TRBJ1-6, with D possibly being TRBD1 (6 bases). Trimming cost V 3 bases and J 5 bases, with 17 bases left between them. Germline CDR1 and CDR2: LNHDA and SQIVND (reference sequence). The CDR3 consists of 17 residues. CDR3 protein: CASSIFAGEYDNSPLHF. In DNA, the CDR3 is TGTGCCAGTAGTATTTTTGCAGGGGAGTATGATAATTCACCCCTCCACTTT.

This clone showed up just a few times. The genes are TRBV18 and TRBJ1-2; D might be TRBD1 (6 bases). Trimming removed 5 bases at V and 2 bases at J, with 21 bases between. Germline V gene lookup returns CDR1 KGHSH and CDR2 LQKENI. This CDR3 comprises 17 residues. CDR3 protein: CASSANQQGPVNYGYTF. CDR3 sequence (DNA): TGTGCCAGCTCAGCGAATCAACAGGGTCCGGTCAACTATGGCTACACCTTC.

The V call is TRBV30, the J call TRBJ1-6; the D is unclear. The CDR3 extends over 12 amino acids. Trimming removed 1 base from V and 7 bases from J, with 5 bases in between. Germline V lookup: CDR1 GTSNPN, CDR2 SVGIG (reference sequence). The CDR3 sequence: CAWSGANSPLHF. CDR3 nucleotides: TGTGCCTGGAGTGGGGCCAATTCACCCCTCCACTTT.

This clone was found a few times. The V and J genes are TRBV7-2 and TRBJ2-1, with a weak D call TRBD1 (5 bases). V was cut by 5 bases and J by 2 bases, with 13 bases left in between. There are 15 residues in the CDR3. Germline V lookup: CDR1 SGHTA, CDR2 FQGNSA. The CDR3 coding sequence is TGTGCCAGCAGCCCAAGGGGCGGCGCCTACAATGAGCAGTTCTTC. Its protein product is CASSPRGGAYNEQFF.

The rearrangement links TRBV25-1 to TRBJ2-5; 11 bases are shared with TRBD2. Judging by the DNA end, TRBJ2-7 fits better; the J call may be wrong. The germline CDR1 and CDR2 sequences are MGHDK and SYGVNS. CDR3 length: 15 residues. The CDR3 protein is CASSEFTSGGYEQYF. In DNA form, the CDR3 reads TGTGCCAGCAGTGAATTTACTAGCGGGGGCTACGAGCAGTACTTC.

The gene calls are TRBV11-2 and TRBJ2-5, with 8 bases matching TRBD2. The J call may be mistaken, given a closer DNA end match to TRBJ2-7. The CDR3 spans 17 residues. The V gene's germline CDR1 is SGHAT and CDR2 FQNNGV. The CDR3 coding sequence is TGTGCCAGCAGCTTAGGGCGGGGGGCCAGCAGGTCCTACGAGCAGTACTTC. Translation: CASSLGRGASRSYEQYF.

The rearrangement links TRBV5-1 to TRBJ1-1; D might be TRBD1 (5 bases). The CDR3 is 11 residues long. Germline CDR1 reads SGHRS; CDR2 reads YFSETQ. The V end lost 5 bases, the J end lost 11 bases, and 13 bases lay between the germline ends. CDR3 sequence: CASRGEVGAFF. For the CDR3, the DNA is TGCGCCAGCAGAGGGGAGGTGGGGGCTTTCTTT.

This chain joins TRBV7-9 and TRBJ1-5, with 8 bases identical to TRBD1. V trimming: 5 bases; J trimming: 8 bases; junction bases outside the gene matches: 8. There are 14 residues in the CDR3. The germline gives CDR1 SEHNR, CDR2 FQNEAQ (reference sequence). The CDR3 spells CASSPGTGLKPQHF. CDR3 nucleotide sequence: TGTGCCAGCAGCCCCGGGACAGGCTTAAAGCCCCAGCATTTT.

The chain combines TRBV7-6 with TRBJ2-7; 8 bases agree with TRBD1. Germline CDR1 is SGHVS and CDR2 is FNYEAQ. Trimming removed 5 bases from V and 3 bases from J; junction bases left unmatched: 9. The CDR3 is 15 amino acids. DNA for the CDR3: TGTGCCAGCAGCGCTGGGACAGGTAATCTCTACGAGCAGTACTTC. Protein product: CASSAGTGNLYEQYF.

V usage is TRBV7-9 and J usage is TRBJ2-3; 13 bases map to TRBD2. The CDR3 is 19 amino acids. CDR1 SEHNR and CDR2 FQNEAQ come from the germline V gene (reference sequence). V lost 2 bases to trimming and J lost 0 bases; unmatched junction nucleotides: 8. DNA for the CDR3: TGTGCCAGCAGCTTAAGACTAGCGGGGGGCAAGACTAGCACAGATACGCAGTATTTT. This codes for CASSLRLAGGKTSTDTQYF.

The V gene is TRBV4-3, the J gene TRBJ2-1; perhaps TRBD2 as D (6 bases). V lost 0 bases and J 7 bases, leaving 13 bases between the germline ends. This CDR3 is built from 15 residues. The germline gives CDR1 LGHNA, CDR2 YSLEER. CDR3 protein: CASSQDSGTLNEQFF. CDR3 nucleotide sequence: TGCGCCAGCAGCCAAGATTCGGGGACTCTGAATGAGCAGTTCTTC.

The chain combines TRBV5-5 with TRBJ2-3, with 7 bases lining up with TRBD2. Germline values: CDR1 SGHKS, CDR2 YYEKEE (reference sequence). V lost 2 bases to trimming and J lost 0 bases; unmatched junction nucleotides: 3. The CDR3 runs to 15 residues. The CDR3 nucleotides are TGTGCCAGCAGCTTAGCGGGATGGAGCACAGATACGCAGTATTTT. This codes for CASSLAGWSTDTQYF.

The chain combines TRBV4-1 with TRBJ2-3; 9 nucleotides agree with TRBD1. J gave up 3 bases and V 4 bases, and 11 bases lay outside the gene matches. The germline gives CDR1 MGHRA, CDR2 YSYEKL. CDR3 length: 17 amino acids. CDR3 coding DNA: TGCGCCAGCAGCCTTGACCGGGACAGGGTAGCGACAGATACGCAGTATTTT. Residues: CASSLDRDRVATDTQYF.

V gene TRBV7-9 combines with J gene TRBJ1-1; D gene ambiguous. Germline V gene lookup returns CDR1 SEHNR and CDR2 FQNEAQ (reference sequence). V lost 2 bases, J lost 9 bases, and 19 bases lay in between. The CDR3 runs 15 residues. As DNA, the CDR3 is TGTGCCAGCAGCTTACCGAAGACAATTTACAGCCAAGCTTTCTTT. Translated, it gives CASSLPKTIYSQAFF.